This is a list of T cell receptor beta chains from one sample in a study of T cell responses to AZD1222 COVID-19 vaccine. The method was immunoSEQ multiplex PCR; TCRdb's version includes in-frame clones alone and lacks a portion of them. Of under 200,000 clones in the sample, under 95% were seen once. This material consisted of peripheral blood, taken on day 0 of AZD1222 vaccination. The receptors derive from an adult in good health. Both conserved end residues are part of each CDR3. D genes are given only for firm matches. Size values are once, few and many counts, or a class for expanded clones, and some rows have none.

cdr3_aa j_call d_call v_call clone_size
CASSGGSSYNEQFF TRBJ2-1 - TRBV9 -
CASSRSYLDRGRTNEQFF TRBJ2-1 TRBD1 TRBV28 -
CASSGGSAYEQYF TRBJ2-7 - TRBV18 -
CASSSGGGSYGYTF TRBJ1-2 - TRBV27 -
CASRSGILEETQYF TRBJ2-5 TRBD2 TRBV6-5 -
CASGPDRSIDTQYF TRBJ2-3 TRBD1 TRBV12-5 few
CATSGDPGQASGFNQPQHF TRBJ1-5 TRBD1 TRBV15 -
CASSGSDGLAAF TRBJ1-4 - TRBV5-6 -
CASGGQGADGYTF TRBJ1-2 TRBD1 TRBV5-1 -
CASSLSSSGTQYF TRBJ2-3 - TRBV7-3 -
CASSSGGVPSTDTQYF TRBJ2-3 TRBD2 TRBV28 -
CASSTGDRETEKLFF TRBJ1-4 TRBD1 TRBV5-6 -
CASSERGGRTYNEQFF TRBJ2-1 TRBD2 TRBV2 once
CASSQAQGTYYEQYF TRBJ2-7 - TRBV14 -
CATRTETYEQYF TRBJ2-7 - TRBV28 -
CASSQGGQGGLYGYTF TRBJ1-2 TRBD1 TRBV4-1 once
CASGGTGLGTDTQYF TRBJ2-3 TRBD1 TRBV19 -
CASIRTGGWGYTF TRBJ1-2 TRBD1 TRBV19 -
CASSYGRAHEQYF TRBJ2-7 - TRBV13 -
CATSDPPEGQPQHF TRBJ1-5 - TRBV24-1 -
CAIRETGVNTEAFF TRBJ1-1 TRBD1 TRBV10-3 -
CASSPSQGRREKLFF TRBJ1-4 - TRBV4-3 -
CASSYPGQVYNEQFF TRBJ2-1 TRBD1 TRBV28 -